Following are 20 T cell receptor beta chains from one sample sequenced in a study of response to subunit inactivated influenza vaccine. TCRdb recomputed calls from the RT-PCR reads with MiXCR, one row per CDR3 protein. The data contain about 170,000 distinct CDR3 sequences, about 12% of them singletons. The same data also contributed to another study, on T cells expressing NK-cell markers. In that study: Researchers built TCR beta cDNA using 5'RACE template switching with UMIs.

Sequencing was performed on CD8+ T cells sorted from PBMCs, taken roughly 13 days after vaccination. Source of these receptors: a man aged 45-65 years who received an inactivated influenza vaccine.

This chain links TRBV4-3 with TRBJ2-3; 9 nucleotides match TRBD1. This CDR3 region has 15 residues. J gave up 5 bases and V 0 bases, and 3 bases lay outside the gene matches. Per the germline V gene, CDR1 is LGHNA and CDR2 is YSLEER. CDR3 in amino acids: CASSQDGQGKDTQYF. The CDR3 DNA is TGCGCCAGCAGCCAAGATGGACAGGGGAAAGATACGCAGTATTTT.

This clonotype was found many times. The chain couples TRBV4-3 to TRBJ2-1; 7 bases align to TRBD2. Losses at the gene ends were 0 bases for V and 5 bases for J; bases not matched to a gene: 4. Germline V CDR1 and CDR2: LGHNA, YSLEER. This CDR3 has 15 amino acids. CDR3 in DNA: TGCGCCAGCAGCCAAGAGTTGGCGGGAGACAATGAGCAGTTCTTC. This encodes CASSQELAGDNEQFF.

The chain carries TRBV4-1 and TRBJ1-1; tentative D call: TRBD1 (5 bases). Germline lookup yields CDR1 MGHRA and CDR2 YSYEKL. The CDR3 loop spans 15 amino acids. V gave up 0 bases and J gave up 4 bases, with 12 bases separating them. As DNA, the CDR3 is TGCGCCAGCAGCCAAGAGTGGGGGGTGGGCACTGAAGCTTTCTTT. Protein product: CASSQEWGVGTEAFF.

This clonotype has a count of ten or more. This rearrangement joins TRBV5-1 to TRBJ1-1; TRBD1 agrees at 10 bases. The germline gives CDR1 SGHRS, CDR2 YFSETQ. This CDR3 is 16 amino acids long. The junction had 6 bases not matched to a gene; V was cut back by 4 bases and J by 0 bases. This CDR3 reads CASSPDRGIMNTEAFF. The CDR3 DNA follows: TGCGCCAGCAGCCCGGACAGGGGGATCATGAACACTGAAGCTTTCTTT.

The table lists this clonotype with a few counts. The V gene is TRBV29-1, the J gene TRBJ2-3, with TRBD2 matching 10 bases. This CDR3 has 13 amino acids. From germline, CDR1 is SQVTM and CDR2 ANQGSEA. V shed 8 bases, J shed 5 bases, and the junction held 7 bases outside the gene matches. CDR3 in amino acids: CSLSSGSRDTQYF. CDR3 bases: TGCAGCCTCTCTAGCGGGAGTCGAGATACGCAGTATTTT.

The chain links TRBV20-1 to TRBJ1-4, with no clear D. CDR1 and CDR2 from the germline V gene are DFQATT and SNEGSKA (reference sequence). CDR3 size: 15 residues. V was pared by 1 base and J by 1 base, with 10 bases between. The CDR3 DNA reads TGCAGTGCTAGAGCACGAGCCGAAACTAATGAAAAACTGTTTTTT. Translation gives CSARARAETNEKLFF.

The table lists this clonotype with many counts. The chain has TRBV6-2 or TRBV6-3 and TRBJ2-2; D unclear. The CDR3 runs 14 residues. The V gene's germline CDR1 is MNHEY and CDR2 SVGEGT. V was clipped by 6 bases and J by 4 bases, with 12 bases between them. The CDR3 sequence is CASSPDTSTGELFF. CDR3 nucleotides: TGTGCCAGCAGCCCAGACACCAGCACCGGGGAGCTGTTTTTT.

On this clonotype: This may arise from a read error, as a much more abundant clone is one base away. The chain has TRBV4-3 and TRBJ2-1; either TRBD1 or TRBD2 may fit D (5 bases each). CDR1 and CDR2 from the germline V gene are LGHNA and YSLEER. This CDR3 comprises 14 residues. The DNA of the CDR3 is TGCGCCAGCGGCCACCGGGACGGCAACAATGAGCAGTTCTTC. Encoded protein: CASGHRDGNNEQFF.

The chain has TRBV2 and TRBJ2-5; no clear D. The CDR3 runs to 14 residues. The ends were cut back, 11 bases at V and 2 bases at J, with 18 bases in the middle. Germline V gives CDR1 SNHLY, CDR2 FYNNEI. CDR3 DNA: TGTGCCTCCCAACCCCCACGGCTGCAAGAGACCCAGTACTTC. Translated: CASQPPRLQETQYF.

This clonotype was found a few times. The chain carries TRBV2 and TRBJ2-1, with TRBD2 identical over 9 bases. CDR3 size: 19 residues. Per the germline V gene, CDR1 is SNHLY and CDR2 is FYNNEI. Losses at the gene ends were 7 bases for V and 0 bases for J; bases not matched to a gene: 16. The CDR3, as DNA: TGTGCCAGCACCCGGTCCCCTGGTGCTAGCGGGGACTCCTACAATGAGCAGTTCTTC. Residues: CASTRSPGASGDSYNEQFF.

This clonotype was detected only a few times. V is TRBV28 and J is TRBJ2-1; TRBD1 might be the D (5 bases). Trimming removed 2 bases from V and 6 bases from J, with 17 bases in between. Germline CDR1 is MDHEN and CDR2 is SYDVKM. This CDR3 has 16 residues. As DNA, the CDR3 is TGTGCCAGCAGTTTAATTGGGGCTAGGTGGGGCAATGAGCAGTTCTTC. It yields the protein CASSLIGARWGNEQFF.

The chain combines TRBV4-1 with TRBJ2-7, with 10 bases fitting TRBD1. This CDR3 region has 17 residues. CDR1 and CDR2 (germline): MGHRA, YSYEKL. The V gene end was trimmed by 1 base and the J gene end by 0 bases; junction bases not matched to a gene: 6. The CDR3 sequence is CASSQGRGQGVSYEQYF. In nucleotides, the CDR3 is TGCGCCAGCAGCCAAGGGAGAGGACAGGGGGTCTCCTACGAGCAGTACTTC.

This clonotype has more than one count but fewer than ten. J is TRBJ2-1 and V is TRBV28; TRBD2 agrees at 12 bases. The length of the CDR3 is 17 residues. Germline V lookup: CDR1 MDHEN, CDR2 SYDVKM. Trimming cost V 6 bases and J 4 bases; bases outside gene matches: 10. CDR3 coding DNA: TGTGCCAGCAGCTCACTAGCGGGGGGACCCGTTTACAATGAGCAGTTCTTC. Protein product: CASSSLAGGPVYNEQFF.

The chain is built from TRBV2 and TRBJ2-5; a possible D gene is TRBD1 (6 bases). The CDR3 totals 18 residues. V was trimmed by 7 bases and J by 0 bases, leaving 24 bases between them. Germline CDR1 and CDR2: SNHLY and FYNNEI. CDR3 sequence (DNA): TGTGCCAGCAACACAGGGTGGACCATCCGAGGGGACCAAGAGACCCAGTACTTC. It is translated as CASNTGWTIRGDQETQYF.

V is TRBV9 and J is TRBJ1-6, with D tentatively TRBD1 (6 bases). The V end was cut by 0 bases, the J end by 7 bases, with 11 bases between. Germline V gene lookup returns CDR1 SGDLS and CDR2 YYNGEE. The CDR3 has 15 amino acids. CDR3 DNA: TGTGCCAGCAGCGTAGGGGGGGGGCCAAATTCACCCCTCCACTTT. As protein: CASSVGGGPNSPLHF.

This clonotype was seen only a few times. The rearrangement uses TRBV29-1 and TRBJ2-7, with 7 bases matching TRBD1. The CDR3 covers 15 residues. Looked up from germline, CDR1 is SQVTM and CDR2 is ANQGSEA. The V gene end was trimmed by 2 bases and the J gene end by 0 bases; junction bases not matched to a gene: 7. CDR3 region: CSVENRGWDSYEQYF. The CDR3 DNA reads as TGCAGCGTTGAAAACAGGGGCTGGGACTCCTACGAGCAGTACTTC.

The sample holds many counts of this clonotype. The V and J genes are TRBV6-1 and TRBJ1-5, with D possibly matching TRBD1 (6 bases). V was pared by 5 bases and J by 4 bases, with 15 bases between. Germline CDR1 reads MNHNS; CDR2 reads SASEGT. The CDR3 covers 15 residues. This CDR3 reads CASSQTGDTNQPQHF. The CDR3 region has the DNA TGTGCCAGCAGTCAAACCGGGGACACAAATCAGCCCCAGCATTTT.

The V and J genes are TRBV7-9 and TRBJ2-1; possibly TRBD1 or TRBD2 for D (5 bases each). Germline V gene lookup returns CDR1 SEHNR and CDR2 FQNEAQ (reference sequence). The CDR3 covers 12 residues. Trimming took off 3 bases at V and 9 bases at J, with 9 bases between the two ends. The CDR3 is CASSFGAVEQFF. The CDR3 DNA reads as TGTGCCAGCAGCTTCGGGGCTGTTGAGCAGTTCTTC.

This clonotype was observed a few times. One end of the junction fails to match germline, which may point to a read error. The V and J genes are TRBV25-1 and TRBJ1-2; TRBD1 agrees at 7 bases. The CDR3 loop spans 12 amino acids. CDR1 and CDR2 (germline): MGHDK, SYGVNS. The DNA for the CDR3 is TGTGCCAGCAGTGAAATGGCAGGGGGTTACCACTTC. Amino acids: CASSEMAGGYHF.

This clonotype was seen repeatedly, ten times or more. V is TRBV29-1 and J is TRBJ2-2; no reliable D call. The CDR3 is made up of 11 amino acids. Deletions cut 7 bases from V and 6 bases from J, with 9 bases between. CDR1 is SQVTM and CDR2 is ANQGSEA in the germline V gene. Here the CDR3 DNA reads TGCAGCGGGTCAGGCCCCGGGGAGCTGTTTTTT. Protein sequence: CSGSGPGELFF.